The clone carrying this TCR beta chain was seen repeatedly, ten times or more. The antigen is unknown. A second PCR, run for roughly 7 to 12 cycles, used a sample-barcoded 5' primer plus a J-beta primer mix. TCRdb analysed the 5' RACE reads with MiXCR anew, one entry per CDR3 protein. The sample yields 1.5 million to 2 million distinct CDR3 sequences, 25% to 30% seen once. The data derive from a study of blood T cells in healthy people across ages. Study conclusions and caveats: The study found more naive CD4+ cells and higher diversity in long-lived than aged donors.

The CDR3 is 15 residues long. CDR1 is LGHNA, CDR2 YNFKEQ, per germline. V was shortened by 1 base and J by 6 bases, with 15 bases between the two germline ends. The study recruited healthy Caucasian donors from Russia who were aged roughly 6 to 95. Each donor gave approximately 9.5 milliliters of peripheral blood. The V call is TRBV4-2, the J call TRBJ2-5; no definite D call. This receptor was obtained from a woman aged 25-40 years in good health. Sequenced material: blood. CDR3 bases: TGTGCCAGCAGCCAAGTAGGACGGTCTTTAAAGACCCAGTACTTC. Translated, it gives CASSQVGRSLKTQYF.